The 5 T cell receptor beta chains given below trace back to one sample, sequenced in a study of CD8 T cells in ankylosing spondylitis. Notes on the study in general: Seemingly distinctive of ankylosing spondylitis blood was a TCR beta motif formed by eight highly homologous variants.

TCRdb independently ran MiXCR on the 5' RACE reads; one entry per CDR3 protein. Here the sample spans 670,000 or so distinct CDR3 sequences, around 20% being singletons. These TCRs are of unknown antigen specificity. The sequencing sample was made of blood, either unsorted or a sorted T cell fraction (not recorded which). These receptors originate from a male donor with ankylosing spondylitis.

This rearrangement joins TRBV25-1 to TRBJ2-7; D gene unclear. The CDR3 has 13 residues. V lost 3 bases and J lost 3, with 9 bases in between. The germline V gene encodes CDR1 MGHDK and CDR2 SYGVNS. In DNA, the CDR3 is TGTGCCAGCAGTGAGAACATCTACTACGAGCAGTACTTC. This codes for CASSENIYYEQYF.

This chain connects TRBV27 to TRBJ2-7; 8 bases agree with TRBD1. Germline trimming cut 7 bases from V and 3 bases from J; bases unmatched to any gene: 8. This CDR3 is built from 14 residues. Germline CDR1 is MNHEY and CDR2 is SMNVEV (reference sequence). The CDR3 loop is CASTPTGDSYEQYF. The CDR3 nucleotides read TGTGCCAGCACCCCGACAGGGGATAGCTACGAGCAGTACTTC.

This clonotype was detected only once. This chain uses TRBV12-5 with TRBJ2-5; D may be TRBD2 (6 bases). The CDR3 covers 15 residues. V lost 7 bases to trimming and J lost 4 bases, with 19 bases between them. Germline V lookup: CDR1 LGHNT, CDR2 FRNRAP. DNA of the CDR3: TGTGCTAGTGCTCCGGGACTTACTGAAGGAGAGACCCAGTACTTC. It specifies CASAPGLTEGETQYF.

This clonotype has more than one count but fewer than ten. This rearrangement joins TRBV7-2 to TRBJ2-2; 7 nucleotides match TRBD2. V trimming: 5 bases; J trimming: 8 bases; junction bases outside the gene matches: 8. CDR3 length: 14 residues. Germline CDR1 is SGHTA and CDR2 is FQGNSA. CDR3 protein: CASSQISGPGELFF. CDR3 coding DNA: TGTGCCAGCAGCCAAATTAGCGGGCCTGGGGAGCTGTTTTTT.

This clonotype was counted ten times or more. The chain couples TRBV3-1 to TRBJ2-5; TRBD2 is a possible D gene (5 bases). This CDR3 has 13 amino acids. CDR1 is LGHDT, CDR2 YNNKEL, per germline (reference sequence). The ends were cut back, 5 bases at V and 5 bases at J, with 12 bases in the middle. CDR3: CASSDESGETQYF. DNA of the CDR3: TGTGCCAGCAGCGACGAGTCGGGGGAGACCCAGTACTTC.